These T cell receptor beta chains were read from a single sample in a study of immune heterogeneity within non-small cell lung tumors. TCRdb ran MiXCR on the multiplex PCR reads and lists one entry per CDR3 protein. Of 20,000 to 25,000 distinct CDR3 sequences listed, about 25% are singletons. The sequenced sample was lung tumor tissue. The receptor source for this set is a man in his forties with non-small cell lung cancer. The CDR3 runs from the conserved cysteine through the conserved F or W. A D gene is named only where the DNA matches it firmly. A row's size may be missing; if present it is once, few, many or a size class.

abundance	v_gene	j_gene	d_gene	CDR3nt	CDR3aa
many	TRBV19	TRBJ1-5	.	TGTGCCAGTAGTCCCAGGCCGGGCAATAGCAATCAGCCCCAGCATTTT	CASSPRPGNSNQPQHF
many	TRBV12-5	TRBJ1-5	.	TGTGCTAGTGGTTTGGTACCGGTAGGGGACAATCAGCCCCAGCATTTT	CASGLVPVGDNQPQHF
.	TRBV3-1	TRBJ1-2	.	TGTGCCAGCAGCCAAGTTCTTTCGGGACTAGGGGGCTACACCTTC	CASSQVLSGLGGYTF
medium-sized	TRBV20-1	TRBJ1-2	.	TGCAGTGCTAGAGCTGGGATTCAAGGCTACACCTTC	CSARAGIQGYTF
many	TRBV12-5	TRBJ1-2	.	TGTGCTAGTTCCACCGGGACTGCCGCCTATGGCTACACCTTC	CASSTGTAAYGYTF
.	TRBV6-1	TRBJ2-7	TRBD2	TGTGCCAGCATCGAGAGACTAGCGGGCCCTTACGAGCAGTACTTC	CASIERLAGPYEQYF
.	TRBV29-1	TRBJ1-3	.	TGCAGCGACGTGGGACCGAACTCTGGAAACACCATATATTTT	CSDVGPNSGNTIYF
medium-sized	TRBV28	TRBJ1-5	.	TGTGCCAGCAGTTTGGTCAATCGTAATCAGCCCCAGCATTTT	CASSLVNRNQPQHF
.	TRBV5-1	TRBJ1-1	.	TGCGCCAGCAGCCTGATGTTGGGAGGGATGAACACTGAAGCTTTCTTT	CASSLMLGGMNTEAFF
many	TRBV9	TRBJ2-7	.	TGTGCCAGCAGCCTTGGGACTTTAGACGAGCAGTACTTC	CASSLGTLDEQYF
few	TRBV5-1	TRBJ2-2	TRBD2	TGCGCCAGCAGCCAGAAGGGACTAGCGGGCACCGGGGAGCTGTTTTTT	CASSQKGLAGTGELFF
few	TRBV7-9	TRBJ2-1	.	TGTGCCAGCAGCCCCACCCCTCACCTCTACAATGAGCAGTTCTTC	CASSPTPHLYNEQFF
.	TRBV12-3/TRBV12-4	TRBJ2-2	.	TGTTCCAGCAGATACAACTGGACCGGGGAGCTGTTTTTT	CSSRYNWTGELFF
.	TRBV25-1	TRBJ1-4	TRBD1	TGTGCCAGCAGTGGTTGGGACAGGGACGGCAAACTGTTTTTT	CASSGWDRDGKLFF
few	TRBV7-2	TRBJ2-5	TRBD2	TGTGCCAGCAGCTTGGTCGGGGGGGATCAAGAGACCCAGTACTTC	CASSLVGGDQETQYF
.	TRBV7-8	TRBJ1-5	TRBD1	TGTGCCAGCAGCTTAGGACAGGGAAGCAATCAGCCCCAGCATTTT	CASSLGQGSNQPQHF
.	TRBV3-1	TRBJ1-1	.	TGTGCCAGCAGCCAAGGTACAGGGAGGACTGAAGCTTTCTTT	CASSQGTGRTEAFF
few	TRBV10-3	TRBJ2-3	TRBD1	TGTGCCGCCCGGGACAGGGGGCCAACAGATACGCAGTATTTT	CAARDRGPTDTQYF
medium-sized	TRBV19	TRBJ2-7	TRBD2	TGTGCCAGTAGCCCCTTAGCGGGGAGCTCCTACGAGCAGTACTTC	CASSPLAGSSYEQYF
.	TRBV5-1	TRBJ2-4	.	TGCGCCAGCAGCTTGGTTGGGAGCAACATTCAGTACTTC	CASSLVGSNIQYF
few	TRBV20-1	TRBJ1-1	TRBD1	TGCAGTGCTAGAGATGGTTTCAGGGGGCGGGACACTGAAGCTTTCTTT	CSARDGFRGRDTEAFF
.	TRBV7-9	TRBJ2-5	.	TGTGCCAGCATCGTCTTAGGAGAGACCCAGTACTTC	CASIVLGETQYF
.	TRBV9	TRBJ2-1	TRBD2	TGTGCCAGCAGCCTCCGGTTGGTGGGAGGGGAGTATGAGCAGTTCTTC	CASSLRLVGGEYEQFF
many	TRBV19	TRBJ1-5	.	TGTGCCAGTAGTTTAGGGACCAATCAGCCCCAGCATTTT	CASSLGTNQPQHF
few	TRBV20-1	TRBJ1-5	TRBD1	TGCAGTGCTAGTACCGACAGGGGAAAGTATCAGCCCCAGCATTTT	CSASTDRGKYQPQHF
.	TRBV20-1	TRBJ2-3	.	TGCAGTTTCCCCCCCCGGGGACGGGATGAGGCAGATACGCAGTATTTT	CSFPPRGRDEADTQYF
once	TRBV10-1	TRBJ2-7	.	TGCGCCAGCAGTGAGAACCAGGGTAGAGGGAGGCCGAGCTCCTACGAGCAGTACTTC	CASSENQGRGRPSSYEQYF
once	TRBV9	TRBJ2-2	TRBD2	TGTGCCAGCAGCCCAAGGGCTAGCGGTGGCACCGGGGGACTGTTTTTT	CASSPRASGGTGGLFF
many	TRBV12-3/TRBV12-4	TRBJ1-1	TRBD1	TGTGCCAGCAGTTTATGGGACAGGGAAGCTTTCTTT	CASSLWDREAFF
.	TRBV5-8	TRBJ2-3	TRBD2	TGTGCCAGCAGCTTGGTACCGGGAGGTAGCAAGGATACGCAGTATTTT	CASSLVPGGSKDTQYF
many	TRBV27	TRBJ2-7	TRBD2	TGTGCCAGCAGTTCTCCTCCCGGACTAGCGGGAGAGGCGTCCTACGAGCAGTACTTC	CASSSPPGLAGEASYEQYF
medium-sized	TRBV11-2	TRBJ2-7	TRBD1	TGTGCCAGCAGCTTTGGGACAGGTGAATACGAGCAGTACTTC	CASSFGTGEYEQYF
.	TRBV2	TRBJ1-2	.	TGTGCCAGCAGGACATCCTTTAACTATGGCTACAACTTC	CASRTSFNYGYNF
few	TRBV5-8	TRBJ2-3	.	TGTGCCATCAGCTTGGGTACTAGTACTACAGATACGCAGTATTTT	CAISLGTSTTDTQYF
medium-sized	TRBV7-2	TRBJ1-4	TRBD1	TGTGCCAGCAGCGACCCCAGGGGGCTACGGGAAAAACTGTTTTTT	CASSDPRGLREKLFF
.	TRBV9	TRBJ2-1	.	TGTGCCAGCAGCGCCCGGCAACTCGTGCCCTACAATGAGCAGTTCTTC	CASSARQLVPYNEQFF
many	TRBV27	TRBJ2-1	.	TGTGCCAGCAGTTTTGCGAATTCTGGCTCCTACAATGAGCAGTTCTTC	CASSFANSGSYNEQFF
few	TRBV18	TRBJ2-5	.	TGTGCCAGCTCACTTACTAACCTGGAGACCCAGTACTTC	CASSLTNLETQYF
many	TRBV12-5	TRBJ1-1	TRBD1	TGTGCTAGTGGGAGACAGGGGTGGATCGAAGCTTTCTTT	CASGRQGWIEAFF
many	TRBV19	TRBJ1-1	TRBD1	TGTGCCAGTAGTCTCTTTGAGGGACAGGGAAGAACTGAAGCTTTCTTT	CASSLFEGQGRTEAFF
.	TRBV27	TRBJ2-1	TRBD2	TGTGCCAGCAGTTTAGATAGAGCGGGAGCCGGCCTCAATGAGCAGTTCTTC	CASSLDRAGAGLNEQFF
.	TRBV29-1	TRBJ1-3	.	TGCAGCGTTGCAATCTCTGGAAACACCATATATTTT	CSVAISGNTIYF
many	TRBV6-1	TRBJ1-2	TRBD1	TGTGCCAGCAGTGAAAAAGGGACAGGGAGTGTTGGCTACACCTTC	CASSEKGTGSVGYTF
.	TRBV11-3	TRBJ2-7	TRBD2	TGTGCCAGCAGCTTCGAGGGACTAGCGGCCGTCTACGAGCAGTACTTC	CASSFEGLAAVYEQYF
medium-sized	TRBV2	TRBJ2-1	.	TGTGCCAGCAGTGACCCGGGGAACAATGAGCAGTTCTTC	CASSDPGNNEQFF
many	TRBV24-1	TRBJ2-5	.	TGTGCCACCAGTGATCAGGGGCGGGAGACCCAGTACTTC	CATSDQGRETQYF
.	TRBV7-3	TRBJ2-2	TRBD2	TGTGCCAGCAGCCCGACTAGCGTGGTCACCGGGGAGCTGTTTTTT	CASSPTSVVTGELFF
.	TRBV19	TRBJ2-1	TRBD1	TGTGCCAGTTGGGCAGGGGGCGTTAATGAGCAGTTCTTC	CASWAGGVNEQFF
.	TRBV7-2	TRBJ2-3	.	TGTGCCAGCAGCTTAGTGGGGGTTGGGACAGATACGCAGTATTTT	CASSLVGVGTDTQYF
many	TRBV28	TRBJ1-1	.	TGTGCCAGCAGCGAACAGGACTTGAACACTGAAGCTTTCTTT	CASSEQDLNTEAFF
many	TRBV6-1	TRBJ1-6	.	TGTGCCAGCAGTGATTGGGCCCGAGATTCACCCCTCCACTTT	CASSDWARDSPLHF
.	TRBV4-2	TRBJ2-7	.	TGTGCCAGCAGCCAAGAGCCCGGAGTATCCTACGAGCAGTACTTC	CASSQEPGVSYEQYF
.	TRBV7-8	TRBJ2-5	.	TGTGCCAGCAGCTACTCCGATCAGGGGACCCAGTACTTC	CASSYSDQGTQYF
many	TRBV10-3	TRBJ2-1	TRBD1	TGTGCCATCAATGGACAGGGGAGGCATGAGCAGTTCTTC	CAINGQGRHEQFF
.	TRBV5-1	TRBJ2-5	.	TGCGCCAGCAGCTTGGAAGCGTACCCGGGAGAGACCCAGTACTTC	CASSLEAYPGETQYF
few	TRBV18	TRBJ2-6	.	TGTGCCAGCTCACCTGGGTCCCAGTATGGGGCCAACGTCCTGACTTTC	CASSPGSQYGANVLTF